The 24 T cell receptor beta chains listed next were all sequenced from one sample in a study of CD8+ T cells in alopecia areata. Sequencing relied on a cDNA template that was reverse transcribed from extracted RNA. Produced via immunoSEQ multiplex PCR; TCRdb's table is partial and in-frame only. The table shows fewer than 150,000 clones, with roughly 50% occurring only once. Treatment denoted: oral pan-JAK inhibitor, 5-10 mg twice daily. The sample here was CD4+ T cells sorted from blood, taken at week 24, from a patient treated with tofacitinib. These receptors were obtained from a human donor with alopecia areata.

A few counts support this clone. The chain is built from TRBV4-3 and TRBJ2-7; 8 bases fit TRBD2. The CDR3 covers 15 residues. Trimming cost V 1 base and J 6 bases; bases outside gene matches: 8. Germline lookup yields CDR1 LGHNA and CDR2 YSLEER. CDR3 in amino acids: CASSQGPAGDPEQYF. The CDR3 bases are TGCGCCAGCAGCCAAGGTCCAGCGGGGGACCCCGAGCAGTACTTC.

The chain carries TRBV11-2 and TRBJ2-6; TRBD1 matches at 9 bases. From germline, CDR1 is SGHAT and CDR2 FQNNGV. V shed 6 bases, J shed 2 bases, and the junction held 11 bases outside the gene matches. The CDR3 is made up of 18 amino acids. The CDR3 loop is CASRKSGQGIAGANVLTF. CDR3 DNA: TGTGCCAGCAGGAAATCGGGACAGGGTATTGCTGGGGCCAACGTCCTGACTTTC.

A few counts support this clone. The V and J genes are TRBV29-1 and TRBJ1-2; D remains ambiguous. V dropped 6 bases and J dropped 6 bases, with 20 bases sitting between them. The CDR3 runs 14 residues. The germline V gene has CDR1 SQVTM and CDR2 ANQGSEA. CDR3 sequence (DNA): TGCAGCGTCCGAGCCCGGGGATCTGTTGATGGCTACACCTTC. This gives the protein CSVRARGSVDGYTF.

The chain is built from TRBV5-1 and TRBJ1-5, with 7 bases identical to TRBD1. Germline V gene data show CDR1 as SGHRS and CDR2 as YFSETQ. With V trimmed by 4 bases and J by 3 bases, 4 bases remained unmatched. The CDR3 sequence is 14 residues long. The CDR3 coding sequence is TGCGCCAGCAGCCCGGGACAGCCCAATCAGCCCCAGCATTTT. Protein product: CASSPGQPNQPQHF.

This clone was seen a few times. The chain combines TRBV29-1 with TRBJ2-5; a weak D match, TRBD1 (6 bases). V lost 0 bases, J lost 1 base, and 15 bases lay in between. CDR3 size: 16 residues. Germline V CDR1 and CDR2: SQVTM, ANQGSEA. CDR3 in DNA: TGCAGCGTTGAAGATGGTGGGGGACACACCCAAGAGACCCAGTACTTC. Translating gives CSVEDGGGHTQETQYF.

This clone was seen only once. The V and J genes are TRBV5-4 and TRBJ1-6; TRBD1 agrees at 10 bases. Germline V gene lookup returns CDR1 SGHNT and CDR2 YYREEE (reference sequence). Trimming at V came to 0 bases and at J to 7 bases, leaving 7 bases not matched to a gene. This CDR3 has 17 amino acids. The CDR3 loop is CASSLGDRGIGNSPLHF. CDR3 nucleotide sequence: TGTGCCAGCAGCTTGGGGGACAGGGGCATCGGGAATTCACCCCTCCACTTT.

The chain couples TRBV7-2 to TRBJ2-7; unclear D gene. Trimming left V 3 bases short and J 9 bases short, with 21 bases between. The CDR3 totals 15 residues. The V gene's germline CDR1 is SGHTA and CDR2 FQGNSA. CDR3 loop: CASSFAPGSSLGQYF. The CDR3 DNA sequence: TGTGCCAGCAGCTTCGCGCCGGGCTCCTCCCTTGGGCAGTACTTC.

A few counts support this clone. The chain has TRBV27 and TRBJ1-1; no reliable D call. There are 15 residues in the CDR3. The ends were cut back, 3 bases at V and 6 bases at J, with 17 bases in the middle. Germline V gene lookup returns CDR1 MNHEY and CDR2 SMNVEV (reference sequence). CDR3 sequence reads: CASSFTLDGRAEAFF. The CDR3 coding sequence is TGTGCCAGCAGTTTCACACTGGACGGCCGTGCTGAAGCTTTCTTT.

The CDR3 region is CSVDPGGRGYGYTF. The CDR3 DNA is TGCAGCGTTGATCCCGGCGGGCGAGGGTATGGCTACACCTTC. The rearrangement uses TRBV29-1 and TRBJ1-2; D remains ambiguous. Germline V gene sequence: CDR1 SQVTM, CDR2 ANQGSEA. The CDR3 is made up of 14 amino acids. Trimming left V 3 bases short and J 5 bases short, with 16 bases between.

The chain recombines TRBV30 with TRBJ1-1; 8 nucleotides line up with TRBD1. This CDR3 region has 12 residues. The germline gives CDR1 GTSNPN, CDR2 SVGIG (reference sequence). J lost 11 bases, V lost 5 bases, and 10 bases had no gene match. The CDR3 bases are TGTGCCTGGGGACCACGGACAGGGTGGGCTTTCTTT. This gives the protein CAWGPRTGWAFF.

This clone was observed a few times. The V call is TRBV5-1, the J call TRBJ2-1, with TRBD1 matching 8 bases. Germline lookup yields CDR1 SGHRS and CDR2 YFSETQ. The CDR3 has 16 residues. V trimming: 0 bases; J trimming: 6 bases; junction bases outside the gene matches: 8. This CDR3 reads CASSLDSGQGFNEQFF. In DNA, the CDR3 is TGCGCCAGCAGCTTGGATTCCGGACAGGGCTTCAATGAGCAGTTCTTC.

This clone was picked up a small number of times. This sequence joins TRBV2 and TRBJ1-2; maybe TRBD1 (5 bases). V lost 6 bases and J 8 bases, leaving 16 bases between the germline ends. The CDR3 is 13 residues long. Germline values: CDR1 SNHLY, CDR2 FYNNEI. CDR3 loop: CASSRQRAWGYTF. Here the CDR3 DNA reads TGTGCCAGCAGCCGACAGAGGGCCTGGGGCTACACCTTC.

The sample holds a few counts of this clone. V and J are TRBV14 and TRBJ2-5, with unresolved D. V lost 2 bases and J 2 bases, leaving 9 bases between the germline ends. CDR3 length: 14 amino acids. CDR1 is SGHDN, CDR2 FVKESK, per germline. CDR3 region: CASSQLGGQETQYF. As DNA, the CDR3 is TGTGCCAGCAGCCAACTCGGTGGGCAAGAGACCCAGTACTTC.

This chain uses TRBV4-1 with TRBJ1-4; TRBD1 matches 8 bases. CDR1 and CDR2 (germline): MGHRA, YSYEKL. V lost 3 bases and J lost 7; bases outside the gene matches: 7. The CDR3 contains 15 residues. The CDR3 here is CASSQTGTGIEKLFF. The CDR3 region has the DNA TGCGCCAGCAGCCAGACCGGGACAGGAATTGAAAAACTGTTTTTT.

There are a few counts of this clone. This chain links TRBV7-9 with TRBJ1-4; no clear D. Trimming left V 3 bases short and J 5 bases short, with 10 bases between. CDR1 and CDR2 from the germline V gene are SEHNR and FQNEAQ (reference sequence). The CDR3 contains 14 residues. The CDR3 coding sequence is TGTGCCAGCAGCTTCGACACCCTAAATGAAAAACTGTTTTTT. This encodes CASSFDTLNEKLFF.

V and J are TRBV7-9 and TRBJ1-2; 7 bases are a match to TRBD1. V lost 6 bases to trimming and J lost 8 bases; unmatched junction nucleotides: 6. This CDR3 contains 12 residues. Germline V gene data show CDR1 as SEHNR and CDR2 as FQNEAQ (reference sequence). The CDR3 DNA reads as TGTGCCAGCAGTCCTACAGGGGTAGGCTACACCTTC. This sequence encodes CASSPTGVGYTF.

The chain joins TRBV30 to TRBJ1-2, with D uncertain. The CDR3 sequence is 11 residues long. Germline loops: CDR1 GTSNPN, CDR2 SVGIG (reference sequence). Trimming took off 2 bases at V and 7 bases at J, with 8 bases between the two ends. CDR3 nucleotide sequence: TGTGCCTGGAGTCCCCAACGTGGCTACACCTTC. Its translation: CAWSPQRGYTF.

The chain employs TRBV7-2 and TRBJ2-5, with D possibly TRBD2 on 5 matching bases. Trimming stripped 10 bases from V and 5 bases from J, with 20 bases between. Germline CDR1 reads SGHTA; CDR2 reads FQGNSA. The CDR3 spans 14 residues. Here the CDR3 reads CATKRLPTDETQYF. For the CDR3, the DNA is TGTGCCACCAAGCGGCTCCCGACCGACGAGACCCAGTACTTC.

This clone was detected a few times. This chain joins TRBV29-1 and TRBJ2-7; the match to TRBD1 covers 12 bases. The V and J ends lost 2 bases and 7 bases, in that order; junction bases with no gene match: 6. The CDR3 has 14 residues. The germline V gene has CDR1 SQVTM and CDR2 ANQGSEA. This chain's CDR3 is CSVEPGQGAREQYF. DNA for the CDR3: TGCAGCGTTGAACCGGGACAGGGGGCAAGGGAGCAGTACTTC.

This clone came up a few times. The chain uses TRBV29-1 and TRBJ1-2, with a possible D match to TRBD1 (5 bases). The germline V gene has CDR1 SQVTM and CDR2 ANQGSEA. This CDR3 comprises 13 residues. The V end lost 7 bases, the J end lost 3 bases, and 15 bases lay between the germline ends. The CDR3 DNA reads TGCAGCGCCCGAAGGGGCGAAGACTATGGCTACACCTTC. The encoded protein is CSARRGEDYGYTF.

CDR3 in DNA: TGTGCCAGCAGCTTACCGCCCTCCTACGAGCAGTACTTC. It yields the protein CASSLPPSYEQYF. This chain uses TRBV7-2 with TRBJ2-7, with D uncertain. CDR1 and CDR2 from the germline V gene are SGHTA and FQGNSA. The CDR3 runs 13 residues. V was cut by 2 bases and J by 0 bases, with 5 bases left in between.

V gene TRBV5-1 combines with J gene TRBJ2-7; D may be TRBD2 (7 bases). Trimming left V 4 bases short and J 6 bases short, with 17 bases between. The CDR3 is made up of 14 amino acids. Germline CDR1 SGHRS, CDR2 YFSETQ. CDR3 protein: CASSATRGAGEQYF. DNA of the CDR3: TGCGCCAGCAGCGCAACCCGGGGGGCGGGCGAGCAGTACTTC.

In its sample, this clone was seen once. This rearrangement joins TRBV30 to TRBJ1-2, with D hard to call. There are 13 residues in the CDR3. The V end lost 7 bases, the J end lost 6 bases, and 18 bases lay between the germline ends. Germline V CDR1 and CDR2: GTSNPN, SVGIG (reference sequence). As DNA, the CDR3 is TGTGCCTTCGTCCCCGCGGTCGGTCATGGCTACACCTTC. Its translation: CAFVPAVGHGYTF.

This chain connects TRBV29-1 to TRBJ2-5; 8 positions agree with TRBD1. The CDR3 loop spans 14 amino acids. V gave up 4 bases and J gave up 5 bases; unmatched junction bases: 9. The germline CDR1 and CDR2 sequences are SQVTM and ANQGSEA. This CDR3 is CSVAPQGAQETQYF. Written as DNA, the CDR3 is TGCAGCGTTGCCCCCCAGGGGGCACAGGAGACCCAGTACTTC.